This T cell receptor beta chain is from a study of T cells after yellow fever vaccination. They built TCR cDNA with 5'RACE template switching, a step that put in a universal primer site and UMIs. TCRdb ran MiXCR on the 5' RACE reads and lists one entry per CDR3 protein. The sample holds some 600,000 distinct CDR3 sequences; 9% to 15% are singletons and the top ten take 14% to 15%. About this clonotype itself: What it binds is not known.

The study's findings and limits: High-abundance clonotypes from the bulk population could contaminate FACS-sorted repertoires. Just a small share of clonotypes turned up in the CD4 compartment as well as the CD8 compartment.

This CDR3 has 15 residues. V shed 6 bases, J shed 5 bases, and the junction held 9 bases outside the gene matches. Per germline, CDR1 LGHNA and CDR2 YSLEER. The sample was PBMCs, taken on the day of the yellow fever booster vaccination. This receptor was obtained from a man aged 30 to 45 who received the YFV17D yellow fever vaccine. This rearrangement joins TRBV4-3 to TRBJ2-1; TRBD2 matches 8 bases. As DNA, the CDR3 is TGCGCCAGCAGGAAGGGGCCTAGCGGGCACAATGAGCAGTTCTTC. Protein sequence: CASRKGPSGHNEQFF.